These 10 T cell receptor beta chains were sequenced from one sample in a study of technical replicates of blood from four donors. Libraries were prepared by immunoSEQ multiplex PCR; TCRdb keeps only in-frame clonotypes and omits some of them. The top ten clones hold around 0.4% of a sample with under 65,000 clones, roughly 95% of them seen once. The material sequenced was T cells isolated from PBMCs. The receptors stem from a human donor in good health.

The chain has TRBV6-1 and TRBJ1-4; perhaps TRBD1 as D (6 bases). Germline V gives CDR1 MNHNS, CDR2 SASEGT. With 5 bases removed from V and 14 bases from J, the gap between germline ends came to 24 bases. The CDR3 extends over 15 amino acids. The CDR3 DNA follows: TGTGCCAGCAGTCTCCGACAGGCGGGAGAGATTGGGCTGTTTTTT. Protein sequence: CASSLRQAGEIGLFF.

The chain combines TRBV21-1 with TRBJ1-1. TRBV21-1 is flagged as a pseudogene. The CDR3 totals 15 residues. CDR3 sequence reads: CASSKEVAGDTEAFF. The CDR3 region has the DNA TGTGCCAGCAGCAAAGAGGTGGCCGGGGACACTGAAGCTTTCTTT.

The rearrangement uses TRBV2 and TRBJ1-4, with 10 bases identical to TRBD1. The germline gives CDR1 SNHLY, CDR2 FYNNEI. The CDR3 has 15 residues. V shed 2 bases and J 5 bases; nucleotides not matched to a gene: 2. CDR3 nucleotide sequence: TGTGCCAGCAGTGAATTGGACAGGGGGAATGAAAAACTGTTTTTT. Translation gives CASSELDRGNEKLFF.

The J gene is TRBJ1-1, the V gene TRBV6-1; the D gene is possibly TRBD1 (6 bases). Trimming cost V 5 bases and J 8 bases, with 12 bases left between them. Germline CDR1 is MNHNS and CDR2 is SASEGT. The CDR3 runs 12 residues. CDR3 DNA: TGTGCCAGCAGTCCCCAACAGGGCGAAGCTTTCTTT. Translated, it gives CASSPQQGEAFF.

The V call is TRBV6-1, the J call TRBJ2-3, with 7 bases fitting TRBD1. The CDR3 is made up of 15 amino acids. Per germline, CDR1 MNHNS and CDR2 SASEGT. V was clipped by 5 bases and J by 0 bases; unmatched bases: 5. CDR3 sequence: CASSPQGSSTDTQYF. For the CDR3, the DNA is TGTGCCAGCAGTCCACAGGGGAGTAGCACAGATACGCAGTATTTT.

This clone was recorded a few times. V usage is TRBV9 and J usage is TRBJ1-1; tentatively, D is TRBD1 (6 bases). Between the trimmed V and J ends, which lost 0 bases and 7 bases, there was a span of 10 bases. Germline V lookup: CDR1 SGDLS, CDR2 YYNGEE. The CDR3 extends over 13 amino acids. The CDR3 sequence is CASSVVSGDEAFF. The CDR3 DNA reads as TGTGCCAGCAGCGTAGTTTCAGGGGATGAAGCTTTCTTT.

The chain has TRBV7-2 and TRBJ2-7; 10 nucleotides match TRBD2. CDR3 length: 14 residues. From germline, CDR1 is SGHTA and CDR2 FQGNSA. Losses at the gene ends were 6 bases for V and 6 bases for J; bases not matched to a gene: 8. The CDR3 DNA reads TGTGCCAGCAGAGTTCTAGCGGGAGTTACCGAGCAGTACTTC. As protein: CASRVLAGVTEQYF.

The chain carries TRBV19 and TRBJ2-3; D is possibly TRBD1 (6 bases). V was cut by 3 bases and J by 2 bases, with 15 bases left in between. CDR1 is LNHDA, CDR2 SQIVND, per germline (reference sequence). The CDR3 sequence is 16 residues long. In DNA form, the CDR3 reads TGTGCCAGTAGTATTAGGTACCCAGGGGACACAGATACGCAGTATTTT. This codes for CASSIRYPGDTDTQYF.

This clone has just one count. V is TRBV5-1 and J is TRBJ1-5; D remains ambiguous. CDR3 length: 13 amino acids. Trimming stripped 2 bases from V and 5 bases from J, with 8 bases between. CDR1 and CDR2 (germline): SGHRS, YFSETQ. As DNA, the CDR3 is TGCGCCAGCAGCTTAAGCCGGGATCAGCCCCAGCATTTT. Its translation: CASSLSRDQPQHF.

The chain combines TRBV5-4 with TRBJ1-2, with no clear D. CDR1 SGHNT and CDR2 YYREEE come from the germline V gene (reference sequence). Trimming left V 0 bases short and J 1 base short, with 10 bases between. The CDR3 spans 15 residues. CDR3 loop: CASSLGAPGNYGYTF. The CDR3 DNA is TGTGCCAGCAGCTTGGGAGCCCCTGGTAACTATGGCTACACCTTC.